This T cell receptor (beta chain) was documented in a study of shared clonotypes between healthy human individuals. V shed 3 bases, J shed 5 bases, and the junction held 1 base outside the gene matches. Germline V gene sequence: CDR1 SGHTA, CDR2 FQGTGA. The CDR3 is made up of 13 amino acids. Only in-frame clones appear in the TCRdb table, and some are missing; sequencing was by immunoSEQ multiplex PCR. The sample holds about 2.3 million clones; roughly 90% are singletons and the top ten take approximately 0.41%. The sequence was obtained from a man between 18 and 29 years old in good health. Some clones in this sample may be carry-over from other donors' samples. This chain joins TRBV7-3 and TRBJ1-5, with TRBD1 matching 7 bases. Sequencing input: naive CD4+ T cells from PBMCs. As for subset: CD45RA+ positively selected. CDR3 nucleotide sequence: TGTGCCAGCAGCTTCGACAGGGATCAGCCCCAGCATTTT. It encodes CASSFDRDQPQHF. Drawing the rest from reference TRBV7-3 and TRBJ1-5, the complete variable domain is GAGVSQTPSNKVTEKGKYVELRCDPISGHTALYWYRQSLGQGPEFLIYFQGTGAADDSGLPNDRFFAVRPEGSVSTLKIQRTERGDSAVYLCASSFDRDQPQHFGDGTRLSIL.